The rows below give T cell receptor beta chains drawn from one sample of a study of beta chain features in type 1 diabetes. This table comes from immunoSEQ multiplex PCR, and its TCRdb copy is limited to in-frame clones, with some not included. The sample has around 500,000 clones, 10% to 12% seen once; the top ten hold more than 0.045%. The sample was naive CD4+ T cells from blood. The receptors shown here come from a woman between 18 and 30 years old in good health. Both conserved end residues are part of each CDR3. The D gene is left open where the match is weak. Size is stated for part of the rows, as once, few or many counts, or as a class when the clone is expanded.

-	TRBV2	TRBJ2-2	-	CASHPNTGELFF	TGTGCCAGCCACCCCAACACCGGGGAGCTGTTTTTT
TRBD2	TRBV25-1	TRBJ2-1	few	CAVSGRAGNEQFF	TGTGCCGTTAGCGGGAGGGCGGGCAATGAGCAGTTCTTC
-	TRBV7-2	TRBJ2-7	few	CASSLPTGTPPLF	TGTGCCAGCAGCTTACCAACCGGGACCCCACCCCTATTC
-	TRBV27	TRBJ2-3	few	CASSLRASTDTQYF	TGTGCCAGCAGTCTCAGGGCTAGCACAGATACGCAGTATTTT
-	TRBV20-1	TRBJ1-1	-	CSARPYTEAFF	TGCAGTGCTAGACCCTACACTGAAGCTTTCTTT
TRBD1	TRBV5-1	TRBJ2-1	-	CASSRRDRNEQFF	TGCGCCAGCAGCCGCCGGGACAGGAATGAGCAGTTCTTC
-	TRBV18	TRBJ2-3	few	CASSPSALDTQYF	TGTGCCAGCTCACCCTCGGCATTAGATACGCAGTATTTT
-	TRBV7-9	TRBJ2-5	-	CASSPLGLTETQYF	TGTGCCAGCAGCCCCTTAGGACTCACAGAGACCCAGTACTTC
TRBD1	TRBV6-5	TRBJ1-1	-	CASSTQGRGNTEAFF	TGTGCCAGCAGTACACAGGGGAGGGGGAACACTGAAGCTTTCTTT
-	TRBV20-1	TRBJ1-1	few	CSARDVTEAFF	TGCAGTGCTAGAGATGTAACCGAAGCTTTCTTT
-	TRBV9	TRBJ1-1	few	CASKTRGSTEAFF	TGTGCCAGCAAGACAAGGGGTTCCACTGAAGCTTTCTTT
-	TRBV18	TRBJ2-5	-	CASSLQETQYF	TGTGCCAGCTCATTGCAAGAGACCCAGTACTTC
TRBD1	TRBV12-5	TRBJ2-3	-	CASATGPQDTQYF	TGTGCTAGCGCGACAGGGCCGCAAGATACGCAGTATTTT
TRBD2	TRBV30	TRBJ2-3	few	CAWSARRTSGSTDTQYF	TGTGCCTGGAGTGCGCGGAGGACTAGCGGGAGCACAGATACGCAGTATTTT
TRBD1	TRBV7-3	TRBJ2-5	-	CASSPDRGLETQYF	TGTGCCAGCAGCCCCGACAGGGGGCTTGAGACCCAGTACTTC
-	TRBV7-3	TRBJ2-5	-	CASSFRVETQYF	TGTGCCAGCAGCTTCAGGGTTGAGACCCAGTACTTC
TRBD1	TRBV7-3	TRBJ2-7	-	CASSPHRGQGEQYF	TGTGCCAGCAGCCCCCACAGGGGGCAAGGCGAGCAGTACTTC
-	TRBV7-2	TRBJ2-2	few	CASVLAFANTGELFF	TGTGCCAGCGTTCTAGCCTTCGCGAACACCGGGGAGCTGTTTTTT
-	TRBV18	TRBJ1-5	-	CASSPGGHQPQHF	TGTGCCAGCTCACCAGGGGGGCACCAGCCCCAGCATTTT
-	TRBV9	TRBJ2-1	-	CASSEVGTYNEQFF	TGTGCCAGCAGCGAGGTGGGTACCTACAATGAGCAGTTCTTC